A single sample is the source of the 31 T cell receptor beta chains below, sequenced in a study of post-analysis software for immune sequencing data. Points from the study as a whole: Patients carried roughly 5 TRBV segments more frequently than controls did, and TRBV5-6, TRBV5-1 and TRBV20-1 were among them.

Unique molecular identifiers featured in each of the TCR beta cDNA libraries. Using its own MiXCR run on the PCR reads, TCRdb lists one record per CDR3 protein. The repertoire consists of around 700,000 distinct CDR3 sequences, with roughly three fifths occurring once and the leading ten covering 10% to 12%. These receptors are not linked to any known antigen. Sequencing used blood. The receptors come from a girl aged 2 to 9 with multiple sclerosis.

The J gene is TRBJ2-7, the V gene TRBV6-2 or TRBV6-3; possible D gene TRBD2, 6 bases. Per the germline V gene, CDR1 is MNHEY and CDR2 is SVGEGT. The length of the CDR3 is 12 residues. Between the trimmed V and J ends, which lost 5 bases and 5 bases, there was a span of 10 bases. This CDR3 is CASSHPGDEQYF. The CDR3 nucleotides are TGTGCCAGCAGTCATCCGGGAGACGAGCAGTACTTC.

Turning to this clonotype: An end of the junction does not agree with germline; a read error may underlie this. The chain couples TRBV20-1 to TRBJ2-5; 7 bases map to TRBD1. The CDR3 sequence is 14 residues long. Germline lookup yields CDR1 DFQATT and CDR2 SNEGSKA (reference sequence). CDR3 nucleotide sequence: TGCAGTGCTGAGAACGACAGGGACCAAGAGACCCAGTGCTTC. Protein: CSAENDRDQETQCF.

The genes are TRBV4-3 and TRBJ2-1, with D perhaps assigned TRBD1 or TRBD2 (5 bases each). Trimming pared 2 bases from V and 1 base from J, leaving 9 bases between. CDR3 length: 15 amino acids. Germline lookup yields CDR1 LGHNA and CDR2 YSLEER. In DNA, the CDR3 is TGCGCCAGCAGCCAACAGAGGGGATCCTACAATGAGCAGTTCTTC. Protein product: CASSQQRGSYNEQFF.

There are a few counts of this clonotype. The CDR3 protein is CSARDRASGANVLTF. CDR3 bases: TGCAGTGCTAGAGATAGAGCCTCTGGGGCCAACGTCCTGACTTTC. V is TRBV20-1 and J is TRBJ2-6; D unresolved. In germline, CDR1 is DFQATT, CDR2 SNEGSKA (reference sequence). V shed 0 bases and J shed 0 bases, with 6 bases lying between them. The CDR3 is made up of 15 amino acids.

The chain is built from TRBV29-1 and TRBJ2-7, with 14 bases that match TRBD2. After removal of 3 bases from V and 7 bases from J, the junction contained 17 bases not matched to a gene. Germline V CDR1 and CDR2: SQVTM, ANQGSEA. This CDR3 contains 18 residues. The CDR3 loop reads CSVEVGLAGVRGDNEQYF. CDR3 in DNA: TGCAGCGTTGAGGTGGGACTAGCGGGAGTAAGGGGCGACAATGAGCAGTACTTC.

The V call is TRBV12-3 or TRBV12-4, the J call TRBJ2-3, with D perhaps TRBD2 (7 bases). CDR3 length equals 16 residues. V shed 3 bases and J shed 4 bases, with 17 bases lying between them. This chain's CDR3 is CASSFSLAGAADTQYF. Written as DNA, the CDR3 is TGTGCCAGCAGTTTCTCCTTGGCGGGGGCCGCAGATACGCAGTATTTT.

V and J are TRBV29-1 and TRBJ2-1; TRBD2 agrees at 11 bases. J gave up 7 bases and V 7 bases, and 9 bases lay outside the gene matches. The V gene's germline CDR1 is SQVTM and CDR2 ANQGSEA. The CDR3 loop spans 14 amino acids. The CDR3, as DNA: TGCAGCGCCGAGACTAGCGGGGAGGGTAATGAGCAGTTCTTC. Protein product: CSAETSGEGNEQFF.

The V gene is TRBV5-5, the J gene TRBJ1-2; D not resolved. V shed 5 bases and J shed 5 bases, with 13 bases lying between them. The germline gives CDR1 SGHKS, CDR2 YYEKEE (reference sequence). CDR3 length: 13 amino acids. Written as DNA, the CDR3 is TGTGCCAGCAGTTCCGACAACCTATATGGCTACACCTTC. This codes for CASSSDNLYGYTF.

The V and J genes are TRBV11-2 and TRBJ2-3, with a tentative D call TRBD2 (5 bases). Trimming took off 5 bases at V and 1 base at J, with 13 bases between the two ends. The CDR3 length is 15 residues. Germline V gene lookup returns CDR1 SGHAT and CDR2 FQNNGV. The CDR3, as DNA: TGTGCCAGCAGCCTACGGGAAGGGCGCACAGATACGCAGTATTTT. It encodes CASSLREGRTDTQYF.

This chain links TRBV12-3 or TRBV12-4 with TRBJ2-2; D possibly corresponds to TRBD2 (5 bases). The CDR3 runs to 13 residues. V lost 5 bases to trimming and J lost 6 bases, with 10 bases between them. CDR3 DNA: TGTGCCAGCAGTCAACTAGGGTCCGGGGAGCTGTTTTTT. Translation gives CASSQLGSGELFF.

This clonotype was seen a handful of times. The chain employs TRBV12-3 or TRBV12-4 and TRBJ1-5; D remains unclear. This CDR3 is 14 amino acids long. V was pared by 3 bases and J by 4 bases, with 10 bases between. CDR3 coding DNA: TGTGCCAGCAGTTTTACCGGAAGGAATCAGCCCCAGCATTTT. Translation gives CASSFTGRNQPQHF.

The CDR3 nucleotides read TGTGCCAGCAGCCCCCTGGGGCGGGCGAGGTTCTTC. Translating it yields CASSPLGRARFF. The V gene is TRBV7-9, the J gene TRBJ2-1, with D possibly called TRBD1 or TRBD2 (5 bases each). Germline V gives CDR1 SEHNR, CDR2 FQNEAQ (reference sequence). This CDR3 spans 12 amino acids. V was trimmed by 5 bases and J by 15 bases, leaving 17 bases between them.

The CDR3 is CSAREYRDSYNSPLHF. For the CDR3, the DNA is TGCAGTGCTAGAGAGTACAGGGATTCCTATAATTCACCCCTCCACTTT. V gene TRBV20-1 combines with J gene TRBJ1-6; a possible D gene is TRBD1 (6 bases). Germline lookup yields CDR1 DFQATT and CDR2 SNEGSKA (reference sequence). Trimming removed 0 bases from V and 1 base from J, with 10 bases in between. CDR3 length: 16 residues.

A single count supports this clonotype. This chain uses TRBV12-3 or TRBV12-4 with TRBJ1-1; 10 nucleotides align to TRBD1. The CDR3 runs 15 residues. The J segment lost 6 bases and the V segment lost 5 bases, leaving 9 bases of the junction unmatched. This chain's CDR3 is CASSLPLDRGPEAFF. CDR3 DNA sequence: TGTGCCAGCAGTCTCCCACTTGACAGGGGGCCTGAAGCTTTCTTT.

This clonotype was counted only a few times. The junction does not match germline at one end; this may be a read error. The chain is built from TRBV11-2 and TRBJ1-6; D is possibly TRBD1 (5 bases). Germline V CDR1 and CDR2: SGHAT, FQNNGV. This CDR3 contains 14 residues. The chain's CDR3 is CASSTRVGDSPLHF. DNA for the CDR3: TGCGCCAGCAGCACCAGGGTTGGAGATTCACCCCTCCACTTT.

V and J are TRBV4-1 and TRBJ2-7, with TRBD1 identical over 10 bases. Trimming removed 3 bases from V and 5 bases from J; junction bases left unmatched: 10. The germline V gene encodes CDR1 MGHRA and CDR2 YSYEKL. The CDR3 length is 16 residues. CDR3 nucleotide sequence: TGCGCCAGCAGCCAGCCTATTCGGGACAGGGGAAACGAGCAGTACTTC. Its protein product is CASSQPIRDRGNEQYF.

V usage is TRBV11-2 and J usage is TRBJ2-6; either TRBD1 or TRBD2 may fit D (5 bases each). The CDR3 is 21 residues long. Trimming took 4 bases from V and 0 from J, leaving 25 bases between them. The germline V gene has CDR1 SGHAT and CDR2 FQNNGV. The CDR3 spells CASSSGDPRDRLSSGANVLTF. Here the CDR3 DNA reads TGTGCCAGCAGCTCCGGAGATCCCCGGGACCGATTGAGCTCTGGGGCCAACGTCCTGACTTTC.

CDR3 sequence (DNA): TGTGCCAGCAGCTTACTAGCGGGAGGGCCACTGAACAATGAGCAGTTCTTC. It encodes CASSLLAGGPLNNEQFF. V is TRBV13 and J is TRBJ2-1, with TRBD2 matching 12 bases. With 2 bases clipped from V and 5 bases from J, the junction kept 7 bases outside the gene matches. The CDR3 consists of 17 residues. CDR1 PRHDT and CDR2 FYEKMQ come from the germline V gene (reference sequence). The variable domain in full, completed from reference TRBV13 and TRBJ2-1, reads AAGVIQSPRHLIKEKRETATLKCYPIPRHDTVYWYQQGPGQDPQFLISFYEKMQSDKGSIPDRFSAQQFSDYHSELNMSSLELGDSALYFCASSLLAGGPLNNEQFFGPGTRLTVL.

V usage is TRBV12-3 or TRBV12-4 and J usage is TRBJ2-7; TRBD2 matches 11 bases. This CDR3 is 21 amino acids long. Germline trimming cut 1 base from V and 0 bases from J; bases unmatched to any gene: 17. CDR3 coding DNA: TGTGCCAGCAGTTTAGTAGTAGAAAGGGGACTAGCGGAGCCGAGCTCCTACGAGCAGTACTTC. Translating gives CASSLVVERGLAEPSSYEQYF.

The rearrangement joins TRBV4-1 to TRBJ1-4; D unresolved. The CDR3 has 13 amino acids. Germline V CDR1 and CDR2: MGHRA, YSYEKL. Trimming took 6 bases from V and 1 from J, leaving 6 bases between them. CDR3 nucleotides: TGCGCCAGCAGGAAAGTAACTAATGAAAAACTGTTTTTT. Residues: CASRKVTNEKLFF.

The chain recombines TRBV18 with TRBJ1-4; 7 bases align to TRBD1. V shed 5 bases, J shed 11 bases, and the junction held 11 bases outside the gene matches. The germline gives CDR1 KGHSH, CDR2 LQKENI. CDR3 length equals 14 residues. CDR3 sequence: CASSVDRHADKLFF. The CDR3 coding sequence is TGTGCCAGCTCAGTGGACAGGCACGCGGATAAACTGTTTTTT. The variable domain in full, completed from reference TRBV18 and TRBJ1-4, reads NAGVMQNPRHLVRRRGQEARLRCSPMKGHSHVYWYRQLPEEGLKFMVYLQKENIIDESGMPKERFSAEFPKEGPSILRIQQVVRGDSAAYFCASSVDRHADKLFFGSGTQLSVL.

The chain links TRBV14 to TRBJ1-1; D unclear. The germline V and J ends were trimmed by 4 bases and 0 bases, with 6 bases remaining between them. CDR1 and CDR2 (germline): SGHDN, FVKESK. The CDR3 has 13 amino acids. Written as DNA, the CDR3 is TGTGCCAGCAGCCCTTCTATGAACACTGAAGCTTTCTTT. This codes for CASSPSMNTEAFF.

The V gene is TRBV27, the J gene TRBJ2-1; perhaps TRBD1 as D (5 bases). Germline-derived CDR1 and CDR2 are MNHEY and SMNVEV (reference sequence). V was pared by 11 bases and J by 5 bases, with 10 bases between. The CDR3 is 11 amino acids. The CDR3 coding sequence is TGTGCCGTACGACAGCACAATGAGCAGTTCTTC. This translates into CAVRQHNEQFF.

The V gene is TRBV6-1, the J gene TRBJ1-2, with D unclear. Looked up from germline, CDR1 is MNHNS and CDR2 is SASEGT. V was shortened by 2 bases and J by 0 bases, with 13 bases between the two germline ends. This CDR3 is built from 16 residues. CDR3 in amino acids: CASSEINPGTNYGYTF. The CDR3 DNA reads as TGTGCCAGCAGTGAAATCAACCCGGGAACTAACTATGGCTACACCTTC.

About this clonotype itself: A much larger clone differs from this one at a single base, so this may be a read error. The chain carries TRBV11-2 and TRBJ2-1; TRBD1 aligns across 9 bases. CDR1 and CDR2 from the germline V gene are SGHAT and FQNNGV. The CDR3 extends over 14 amino acids. CDR3 in amino acids: CVSSFGTGYNEQFF. CDR3 nucleotide sequence: TGTGTCAGCAGCTTCGGGACAGGGTACAATGAGCAGTTCTTC.

This chain uses TRBV7-2 with TRBJ1-2; maybe TRBD1 (6 bases). This CDR3 is built from 15 residues. Germline V lookup: CDR1 SGHTA, CDR2 FQGNSA. Trimming took off 1 base at V and 7 bases at J, with 16 bases between the two ends. The CDR3 region has the DNA TGTGCCAGCAGCTTAGTATGGGGGGCTAAGGGTGGCTACACCTTC. Translating gives CASSLVWGAKGGYTF. Filled out from reference TRBV7-2 and TRBJ1-2, the complete variable domain reads GAGVSQSPSNKVTEKGKDVELRCDPISGHTALYWYRQSLGQGLEFLIYFQGNSAPDKSGLPSDRFSAERTGGSVSTLTIQRTQQEDSAVYLCASSLVWGAKGGYTFGSGTRLTVV.

The chain couples TRBV20-1 to TRBJ2-1, with TRBD2 matching 7 bases. Germline loops: CDR1 DFQATT, CDR2 SNEGSKA (reference sequence). V lost 6 bases and J lost 2; bases outside the gene matches: 7. The CDR3 is made up of 14 amino acids. The CDR3 protein is CSAAVSGPYNEQFF. Here the CDR3 DNA reads TGCAGTGCCGCCGTTAGCGGGCCCTACAATGAGCAGTTCTTC.

This clonotype was counted a few times. This rearrangement joins TRBV3-1 to TRBJ2-1; D may be TRBD1 (5 bases). Per the germline V gene, CDR1 is LGHDT and CDR2 is YNNKEL (reference sequence). The CDR3 runs 14 residues. V was shortened by 0 bases and J by 8 bases, with 11 bases between the two germline ends. The CDR3 here is CASSQDYRPDEQFF. Written as DNA, the CDR3 is TGTGCCAGCAGCCAAGATTACAGGCCCGATGAGCAGTTCTTC.

The chain employs TRBV15 and TRBJ2-1; D unclear. V lost 0 bases and J lost 15, with 15 bases in between. The CDR3 contains 13 residues. In germline, CDR1 is LNHNV, CDR2 YYDKDF (reference sequence). CDR3 coding DNA: TGTGCCACCAGCAGAGATATGTGGAGCGAGTTGTTCTTC. Its translation is CATSRDMWSELFF.

The CDR3 nucleotides are TGTGCCAGCTCACCGCCCAGGCAGGGGGCGAGGTGGAATGGCTACACCTTC. As protein: CASSPPRQGARWNGYTF. The chain carries TRBV18 and TRBJ1-2; TRBD1 agrees at 8 bases. With V trimmed by 3 bases and J by 6 bases, 15 bases remained unmatched. The CDR3 is 17 residues long. The V gene's germline CDR1 is KGHSH and CDR2 LQKENI.

CDR3 protein: CASSWAQGDGYTF. The DNA of the CDR3 is TGTGCCAGCAGTTGGGCACAGGGGGATGGCTACACCTTC. The V and J genes are TRBV12-3 or TRBV12-4 and TRBJ1-2; 8 bases agree with TRBD1. This CDR3 spans 13 amino acids. Trimming removed 4 bases from V and 6 bases from J; junction bases left unmatched: 4.